Below are 7 T cell receptor beta chains sequenced from a single sample in a study of T cell responses to AZD1222 COVID-19 vaccine. The repertoire was sequenced with immunoSEQ multiplex PCR; TCRdb's copy has only in-frame clones and lacks some. The sample contains some 120,000 clones, about 79% of which appear only once. The sample was peripheral blood, taken 28 days after the second AZD1222 dose. These receptors were obtained from an adult who received the AZD1222 COVID-19 vaccine.

The chain recombines TRBV7-2 with TRBJ2-7, with TRBD2 matching 12 bases. The CDR3 is 15 amino acids. V lost 1 base, J lost 7 bases, and 5 bases stayed unmatched. CDR1 SGHTA and CDR2 FQGNSA come from the germline V gene. The CDR3 here is CASSLDLAGGSEQYF. The CDR3 nucleotides are TGTGCCAGCAGCTTAGATCTAGCGGGGGGGAGTGAGCAGTACTTC.

This chain uses TRBV29-1 with TRBJ2-1, with 8 bases fitting TRBD2. The ends lost 1 base at V and 7 bases at J; junction bases unmatched: 3. CDR1 SQVTM and CDR2 ANQGSEA come from the germline V gene. The CDR3 loop spans 13 amino acids. The CDR3 DNA follows: TGCAGCGTTGAAGTTGGCGGGAGGAATGAGCAGTTCTTC. This gives the protein CSVEVGGRNEQFF.

As to this clone: The same CDR3 is also encoded by other DNA sequences in this sample. CDR3 DNA: TGTGCCACCAGTGATTTCGGAGGACAGCCCCAGCATTTT. Translation gives CATSDFGGQPQHF. This sequence joins TRBV24-1 and TRBJ1-5; D not certain. The germline V gene has CDR1 KGHDR and CDR2 SFDVKD. V lost 1 base to trimming and J lost 7 bases, with 7 bases between them. The CDR3 extends over 13 amino acids.

In this sample, this clone turned up a few times. V gene TRBV28 combines with J gene TRBJ1-5; D ambiguous. The CDR3 is 16 amino acids. The germline gives CDR1 MDHEN, CDR2 SYDVKM. The germline V and J ends were trimmed by 6 bases and 3 bases, with 18 bases remaining between them. The CDR3 loop reads CASSSRGRAFNQPQHF. As DNA, the CDR3 is TGTGCCAGCAGCTCAAGAGGACGGGCTTTCAATCAGCCCCAGCATTTT.

The chain uses TRBV30 and TRBJ1-2; D is ambiguous. The CDR3 sequence is 13 residues long. Trimming stripped 0 bases from V and 8 bases from J, with 13 bases between. CDR1 is GTSNPN, CDR2 SVGIG, per germline (reference sequence). CDR3 region: CAWSVPLSGGYTF. The DNA of the CDR3 is TGTGCCTGGAGTGTACCATTAAGCGGGGGCTACACCTTC.

This clone was counted a few times. The rearrangement links TRBV7-2 to TRBJ1-6, with D possibly matching TRBD1 (5 bases). CDR1 is SGHTA, CDR2 FQGNSA, per germline. This CDR3 has 17 residues. The ends were cut back, 5 bases at V and 1 base at J, with 15 bases in the middle. The CDR3 loop reads CASSLSWGRSYNSPLHF. DNA for the CDR3: TGTGCCAGCAGCCTCTCGTGGGGCAGGTCCTATAATTCACCCCTCCACTTT.

V usage is TRBV7-8 and J usage is TRBJ2-5; tentative D call: TRBD1 (6 bases). CDR3 length: 14 amino acids. CDR1 is SGHVS, CDR2 FQNEAQ, per germline. Trimming left V 4 bases short and J 0 bases short, with 9 bases between. The chain's CDR3 is CASSSWDNQETQYF. The CDR3 DNA is TGTGCCAGCAGCTCCTGGGACAACCAAGAGACCCAGTACTTC.